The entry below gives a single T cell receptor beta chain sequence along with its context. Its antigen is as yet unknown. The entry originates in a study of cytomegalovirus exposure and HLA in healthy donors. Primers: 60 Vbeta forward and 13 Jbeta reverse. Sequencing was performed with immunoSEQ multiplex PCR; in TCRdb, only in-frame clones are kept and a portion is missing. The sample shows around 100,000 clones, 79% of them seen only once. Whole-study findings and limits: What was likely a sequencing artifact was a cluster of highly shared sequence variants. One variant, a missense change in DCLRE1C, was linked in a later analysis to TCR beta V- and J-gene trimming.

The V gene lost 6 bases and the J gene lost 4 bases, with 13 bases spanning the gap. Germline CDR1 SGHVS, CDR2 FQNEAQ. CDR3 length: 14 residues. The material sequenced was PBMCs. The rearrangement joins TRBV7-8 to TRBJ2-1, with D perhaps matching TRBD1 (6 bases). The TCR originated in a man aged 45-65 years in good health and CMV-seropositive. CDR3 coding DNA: TGTGCCAGCAGATATCAAGACAGGTACAATGAGCAGTTCTTC. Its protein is CASRYQDRYNEQFF.